The entry that follows covers one T cell receptor beta chain sequence. The antigen remains undetermined. This record belongs to a study of cytotoxic CD8 clonotypes in ibrutinib-treated CLL. Study-level information: There were around twelve relapsed/refractory patients and about 15 treatment-naive patients, and around 17 were IGHV unmutated. Whole-study results and caveats: Ibrutinib response saw clonality rise, and progression saw it return toward baseline.

The assay was immunoSEQ multiplex PCR, and TCRdb's table has in-frame clones only and misses some. The data show about 30,000 clones, approximately 57% seen once. Trimming cost V 10 bases and J 2 bases; bases outside gene matches: 15. This CDR3 comprises 18 residues. CDR1 ENHRY and CDR2 SYGVKD come from the germline V gene. The source material was PBMCs, sampled before ibrutinib treatment. This receptor was taken from a human donor with chronic lymphocytic leukemia. The rearrangement uses TRBV10-3 and TRBJ2-3, with 13 bases aligning to TRBD2. Here the CDR3 DNA reads TGTGCCACCAACTCAGGACTAGCGGGGGCTATGAACACAGATACGCAGTATTTT. Its translation: CATNSGLAGAMNTDTQYF.